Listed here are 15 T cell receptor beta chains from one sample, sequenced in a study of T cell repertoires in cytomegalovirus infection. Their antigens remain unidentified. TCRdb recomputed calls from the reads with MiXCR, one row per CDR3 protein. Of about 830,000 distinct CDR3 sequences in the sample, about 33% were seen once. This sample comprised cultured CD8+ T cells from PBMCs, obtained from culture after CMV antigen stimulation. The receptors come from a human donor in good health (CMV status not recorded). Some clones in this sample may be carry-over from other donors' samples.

The CDR3 DNA sequence: TGTGCCAGCCACGAGGACAACCTCGGGTCTGAAGCTTTCTTT. This translates into CASHEDNLGSEAFF. The V gene is TRBV27, the J gene TRBJ1-1; D may be TRBD1 (5 bases). Germline CDR1 is MNHEY and CDR2 is SMNVEV (reference sequence). This CDR3 region has 14 residues. V lost 8 bases, J lost 6 bases, and 19 bases lay in between.

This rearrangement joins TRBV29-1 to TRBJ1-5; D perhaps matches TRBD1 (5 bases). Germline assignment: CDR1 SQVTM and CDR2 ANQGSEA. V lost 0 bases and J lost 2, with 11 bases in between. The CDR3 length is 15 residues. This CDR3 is CSVEEVGDRNQPQHF. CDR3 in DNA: TGCAGCGTTGAAGAGGTAGGGGATCGCAATCAGCCCCAGCATTTT. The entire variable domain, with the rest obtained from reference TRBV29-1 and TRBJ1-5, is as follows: SAVISQKPSRDICQRGTSLTIQCQVDSQVTMMFWYRQQPGQSLTLIATANQGSEATYESGFVIDKFPISRPNLTFSTLTVSNMSPEDSSIYLCSVEEVGDRNQPQHFGDGTRLSIL.

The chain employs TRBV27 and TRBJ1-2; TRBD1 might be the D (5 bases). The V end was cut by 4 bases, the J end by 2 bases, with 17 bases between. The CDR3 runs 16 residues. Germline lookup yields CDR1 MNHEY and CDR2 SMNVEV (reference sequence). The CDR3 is CASSYDTPRGNYGYTF. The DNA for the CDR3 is TGTGCCAGCAGTTATGACACCCCCCGGGGGAACTATGGCTACACCTTC.

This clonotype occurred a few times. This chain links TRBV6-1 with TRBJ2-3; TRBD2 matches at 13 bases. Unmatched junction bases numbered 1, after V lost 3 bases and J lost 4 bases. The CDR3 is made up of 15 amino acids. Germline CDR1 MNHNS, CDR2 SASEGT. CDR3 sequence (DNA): TGTGCCAGCAGTGAGGGACTAGCGGGGTCAGATACGCAGTATTTT. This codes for CASSEGLAGSDTQYF.

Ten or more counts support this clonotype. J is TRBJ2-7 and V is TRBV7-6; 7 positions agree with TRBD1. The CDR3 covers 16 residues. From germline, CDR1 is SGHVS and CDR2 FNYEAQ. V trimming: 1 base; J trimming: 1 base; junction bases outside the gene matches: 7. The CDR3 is CASSLVGQVRSYEQYF. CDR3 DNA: TGTGCCAGCAGCTTAGTAGGACAGGTCCGATCCTACGAGCAGTACTTC. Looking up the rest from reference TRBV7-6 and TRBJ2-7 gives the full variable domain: GAGVSQSPRYKVTKRGQDVALRCDPISGHVSLYWYRQALGQGPEFLTYFNYEAQQDKSGLPNDRFSAERPEGSISTLTIQRTEQRDSAMYRCASSLVGQVRSYEQYFGPGTRLTVT.

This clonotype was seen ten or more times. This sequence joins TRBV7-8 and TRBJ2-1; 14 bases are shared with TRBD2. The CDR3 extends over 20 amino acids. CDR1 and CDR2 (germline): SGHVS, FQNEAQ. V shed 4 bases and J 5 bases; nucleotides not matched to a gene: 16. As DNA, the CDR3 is TGTGCCAGCAGCTCATCTAAGACTAGCGGGGGGGCCTCTCCCGACAATGAGCAGTTCTTC. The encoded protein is CASSSSKTSGGASPDNEQFF.

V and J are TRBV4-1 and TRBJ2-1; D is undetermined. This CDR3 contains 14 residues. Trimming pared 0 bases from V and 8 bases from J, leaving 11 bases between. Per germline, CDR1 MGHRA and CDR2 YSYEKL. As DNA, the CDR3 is TGCGCCAGCAGCCAAGATTCAGATTTGGATGAGCAGTTCTTC. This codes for CASSQDSDLDEQFF.

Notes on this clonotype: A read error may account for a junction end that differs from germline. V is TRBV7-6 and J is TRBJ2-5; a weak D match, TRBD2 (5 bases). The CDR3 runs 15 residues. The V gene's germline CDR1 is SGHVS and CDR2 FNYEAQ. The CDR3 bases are TGTGCCAACAGCTTACTTTACGGGGTTGGGGAGACCCAGTACTTC. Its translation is CANSLLYGVGETQYF. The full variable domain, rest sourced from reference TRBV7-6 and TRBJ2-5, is GAGVSQSPRYKVTKRGQDVALRCDPISGHVSLYWYRQALGQGPEFLTYFNYEAQQDKSGLPNDRFSAERPEGSISTLTIQRTEQRDSAMYRCANSLLYGVGETQYFGPGTRLLVL.

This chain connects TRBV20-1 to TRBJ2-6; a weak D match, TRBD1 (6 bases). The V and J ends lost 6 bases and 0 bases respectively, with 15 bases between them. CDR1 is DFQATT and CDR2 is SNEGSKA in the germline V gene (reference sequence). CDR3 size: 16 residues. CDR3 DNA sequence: TGCAGTGCGCCCGACAGGTTTTCCTCTGGGGCCAACGTCCTGACTTTC. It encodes CSAPDRFSSGANVLTF.

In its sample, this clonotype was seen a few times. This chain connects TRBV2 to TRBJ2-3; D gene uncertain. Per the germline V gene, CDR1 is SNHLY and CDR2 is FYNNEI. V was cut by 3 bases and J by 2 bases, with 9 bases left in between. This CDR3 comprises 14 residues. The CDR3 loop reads CASSDLGNTDTQYF. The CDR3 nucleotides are TGTGCCAGCAGTGATTTAGGCAACACAGATACGCAGTATTTT.

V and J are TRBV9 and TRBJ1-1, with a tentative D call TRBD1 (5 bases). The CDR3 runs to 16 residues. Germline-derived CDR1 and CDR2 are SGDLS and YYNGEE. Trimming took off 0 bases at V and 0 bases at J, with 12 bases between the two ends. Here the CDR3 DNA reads TGTGCCAGCAGCGTAGAGGAGACAGCACTGAACACTGAAGCTTTCTTT. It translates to CASSVEETALNTEAFF.

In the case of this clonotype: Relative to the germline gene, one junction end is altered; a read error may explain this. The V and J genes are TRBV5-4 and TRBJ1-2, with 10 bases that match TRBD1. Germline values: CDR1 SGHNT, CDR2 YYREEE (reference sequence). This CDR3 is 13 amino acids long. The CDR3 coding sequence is TGTGCCAGCACCTTGACAGGGGGCTCTGGCTACACCTTC. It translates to CASTLTGGSGYTF. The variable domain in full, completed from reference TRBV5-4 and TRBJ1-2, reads ETGVTQSPTHLIKTRGQQVTLRCSSQSGHNTVSWYQQALGQGPQFIFQYYREEENGRGNFPPRFSGLQFPNYSSELNVNALELDDSALYLCASTLTGGSGYTFGSGTRLTVV.

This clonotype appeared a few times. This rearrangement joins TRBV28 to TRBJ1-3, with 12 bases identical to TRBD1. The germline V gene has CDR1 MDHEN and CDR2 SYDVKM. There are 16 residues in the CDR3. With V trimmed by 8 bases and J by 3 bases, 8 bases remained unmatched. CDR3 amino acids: CASGWGQGANGNTIYF. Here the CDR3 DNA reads TGTGCCAGCGGGTGGGGACAGGGGGCGAATGGAAACACCATATATTTT.

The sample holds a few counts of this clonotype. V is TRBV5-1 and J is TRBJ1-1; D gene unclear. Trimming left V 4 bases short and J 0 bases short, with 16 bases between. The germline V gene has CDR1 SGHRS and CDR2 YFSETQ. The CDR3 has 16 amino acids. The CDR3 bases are TGCGCCAGCAGCCTGAACGACATTTTCATGAACACTGAAGCTTTCTTT. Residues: CASSLNDIFMNTEAFF.

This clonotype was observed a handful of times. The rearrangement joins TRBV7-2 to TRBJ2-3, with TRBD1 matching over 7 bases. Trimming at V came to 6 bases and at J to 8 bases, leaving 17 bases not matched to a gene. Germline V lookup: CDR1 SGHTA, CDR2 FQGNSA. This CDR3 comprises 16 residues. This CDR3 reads CASSGTVGDFGVTQYF. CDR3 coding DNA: TGTGCCAGCAGTGGGACAGTGGGGGATTTTGGTGTTACGCAGTATTTT.